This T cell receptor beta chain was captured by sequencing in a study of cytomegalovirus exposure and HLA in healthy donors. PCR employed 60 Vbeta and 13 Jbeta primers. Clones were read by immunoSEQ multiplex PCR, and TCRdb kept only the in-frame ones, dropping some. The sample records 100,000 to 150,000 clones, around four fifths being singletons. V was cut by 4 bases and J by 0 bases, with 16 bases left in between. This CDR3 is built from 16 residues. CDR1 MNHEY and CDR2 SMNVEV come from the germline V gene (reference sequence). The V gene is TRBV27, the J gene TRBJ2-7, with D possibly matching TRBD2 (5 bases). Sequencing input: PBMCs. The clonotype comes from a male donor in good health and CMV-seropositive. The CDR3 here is CASSSPSSTSSYEQYF. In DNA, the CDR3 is TGTGCCAGCAGTTCTCCTTCTAGCACGAGCTCCTACGAGCAGTACTTC.